This T cell receptor beta chain came from a study of T cell clonotyping in hematopoietic cell transplantation. Across the study: Recipients' pretransplant samples followed cytoreduction.

Study-wide points: At the given depth, recipient repertoires were over 97% de novo clonotypes. Pathologically expanded recipient clonotypes increased progressively from day 30 to day 180 as diversity fell.

There are 15 residues in the CDR3. Unmatched junction bases numbered 6, after V lost 6 bases and J lost 5 bases. The germline V gene has CDR1 MGHDK and CDR2 SYGVNS. Clones were read by immunoSEQ multiplex PCR, and TCRdb kept only the in-frame ones, dropping some. The table lists 25,000 to 35,000 clones, about 92% of them singletons, with 2% to 2.5% in the top ten. Described time point: recipient sample about 28 days before transplant, after cytoreduction. Recipients were bled about 28 days pretransplant and at posttransplant days 30, 100, 180. As regards this clone: The antigen remains undetermined.

Specimen: peripheral blood mononuclear cells, collected before stem cell transplant. This receptor was obtained from a man aged 50-59 years with acute myeloid leukemia. Some clones in this sample may be carry-over from other donors' samples. The chain combines TRBV25-1 with TRBJ2-5; TRBD2 agrees at 13 bases. DNA of the CDR3: TGTGCCAGCAGCGCCGGACTAGCGGGAGTGGAGACCCAGTACTTC. It codes for CASSAGLAGVETQYF.